Listed below are T cell receptor beta chains from one sample, sequenced in a study of blood T cell repertoires in COVID-19. The method was immunoSEQ multiplex PCR; TCRdb's version includes in-frame clones alone and lacks a portion of them. The sample contains some 260,000 clones, about nine tenths of which appear only once. Material: PBMCs or T cells enriched from blood (not recorded which). These receptors were obtained from a woman between 25 and 40 years old with acute COVID-19. Each CDR3 is given with its conserved first and last residue. The order of the fields is V gene, D gene, CDR3 length, J gene, clone size, CDR3 protein, CDR3 DNA. A D gene is named only where the DNA matches it firmly. The size entry is marked missing in some rows and otherwise reads once, few, many or a size class.

TRBV28	NA	15	TRBJ1-4	NA	CASTPRTARGEKLFF	TGTGCCAGCACCCCACGGACAGCCCGCGGTGAAAAACTGTTTTTT
TRBV19	NA	13	TRBJ2-1	NA	CASSIDLAGRQFF	TGTGCCAGTAGTATAGATCTGGCGGGGAGACAGTTCTTC
TRBV7-8	TRBD1	17	TRBJ2-5	NA	CASSLGLRGQGGETQYF	TGTGCCAGCAGCTTAGGATTAAGAGGACAGGGGGGAGAGACCCAGTACTTC
TRBV28	TRBD1	18	TRBJ1-2	NA	CASSRPLQGASLDYGYTF	TGTGCCAGCAGTCGGCCTTTACAGGGGGCGAGCTTAGACTATGGCTACACCTTC
TRBV6-2/TRBV6-3	NA	14	TRBJ2-3	NA	CASSSDMWADTQYF	TGTGCCAGCAGTTCCGACATGTGGGCTGATACGCAGTATTTT
TRBV5-5	TRBD1	15	TRBJ1-5	NA	CASSFQGVSNQPQHF	TGTGCCAGCAGCTTTCAGGGGGTGAGCAATCAGCCCCAGCATTTT
TRBV9	TRBD1	17	TRBJ2-3	once	CASSVRSDRGFTDTQYF	TGTGCCAGCAGCGTACGTTCGGACAGGGGCTTCACAGATACGCAGTATTTT
TRBV6-1	TRBD2	19	TRBJ2-1	NA	CASSEARTSGGGLNNEQFF	TGTGCCAGCAGTGAAGCGCGAACTAGCGGGGGCGGCCTAAACAATGAGCAGTTCTTC
TRBV7-2	NA	15	TRBJ1-1	NA	CASRARGFGNTEAFF	TGTGCCAGCAGGGCACGGGGGTTCGGGAACACTGAAGCTTTCTTT
TRBV5-1	NA	14	TRBJ2-1	NA	CASSLSGPENEQFF	TGCGCCAGCAGCTTGTCGGGTCCCGAAAATGAGCAGTTCTTC
TRBV6-5	NA	14	TRBJ2-3	NA	CASSYVKITDTQYF	TGTGCCAGCAGTTACGTAAAAATCACAGATACGCAGTATTTT
TRBV5-4	TRBD1	13	TRBJ1-2	NA	CASSSGTADGYTF	TGTGCCAGCAGCTCCGGGACAGCGGATGGCTACACCTTC
TRBV19	TRBD1	13	TRBJ2-7	NA	CASRAGGTYEQYF	TGTGCCAGTAGGGCAGGGGGTACCTACGAGCAGTACTTC
TRBV4-3	TRBD2	16	TRBJ2-1	NA	CASSQEAGGNYNEQFF	TGCGCCAGCAGCCAAGAAGCGGGAGGGAACTACAATGAGCAGTTCTTC
TRBV2	TRBD1	16	TRBJ1-4	NA	CATQGPGGNGNEKLFF	TGTGCCACACAGGGCCCAGGGGGCAACGGTAATGAAAAACTGTTTTTT
TRBV25-1	NA	14	TRBJ2-7	NA	CASSDGGGSYEQYF	TGTGCCAGCAGTGACGGGGGAGGATCGTACGAGCAGTACTTC
TRBV6-5	NA	14	TRBJ1-1	NA	CASSYSSPETEAFF	TGTGCCAGCAGTTACTCGTCCCCCGAGACTGAAGCTTTCTTT
TRBV7-2	NA	13	TRBJ1-1	NA	CASSLSGYTEAFF	TGTGCCAGCAGCTTATCAGGGTACACTGAAGCTTTCTTT
TRBV5-1	NA	13	TRBJ2-3	NA	CASSEGADNTQYF	TGCGCCAGCAGTGAGGGAGCCGATAATACGCAGTATTTT
TRBV11-2	TRBD1	13	TRBJ1-2	once	CASSSGQLYGYTF	TGTGCCAGCAGTTCGGGACAGCTGTACGGCTACACCTTC
TRBV2	TRBD2	19	TRBJ2-3	NA	CASSGGTSGRRLFTDTQYF	TGTGCCAGCAGTGGCGGGACTAGCGGGAGGCGCCTCTTCACAGATACGCAGTATTTT
TRBV27	NA	15	TRBJ2-3	NA	CASRGVRLGTDTQYF	TGTGCCAGCAGAGGAGTAAGGCTGGGCACAGATACGCAGTATTTT
TRBV19	NA	13	TRBJ2-1	NA	CASKISGGNEQFF	TGTGCCAGTAAAATATCCGGGGGTAATGAGCAGTTCTTC
TRBV2	NA	16	TRBJ1-5	once	CASSRQGTYSNQPQHF	TGTGCCAGCAGTCGACAAGGAACTTATAGCAATCAGCCCCAGCATTTT
TRBV11-2	NA	12	TRBJ2-3	NA	CASVARTDTQYF	TGTGCCAGCGTCGCGCGCACAGATACGCAGTATTTT
TRBV18	TRBD1	20	TRBJ2-6	NA	CASSPLQGATPSSGANVLTF	TGTGCCAGCTCACCACTCCAGGGGGCGACCCCTAGCTCTGGGGCCAACGTCCTGACTTTC
TRBV18	TRBD1	15	TRBJ1-1	once	CASSRTGTVGAEAFF	TGTGCCAGCTCACGAACCGGGACAGTGGGGGCTGAAGCTTTCTTT
TRBV19	NA	14	TRBJ1-2	NA	CASSRDFTVYGYTF	TGTGCCAGTAGCCGGGACTTCACTGTCTATGGCTACACCTTC
TRBV5-1	TRBD2	15	TRBJ2-1	NA	CASSLLAGGPGEQFF	TGCGCCAGCAGCTTACTAGCGGGAGGGCCGGGTGAGCAGTTCTTC
TRBV5-5	NA	16	TRBJ2-2	NA	CASSIGFGENTGELFF	TGTGCCAGCAGCATCGGGTTCGGCGAGAACACCGGGGAGCTGTTTTTT
TRBV18	NA	14	TRBJ1-3	once	CASSPKGAGNTIYF	TGTGCCAGCTCACCAAAAGGGGCTGGAAACACCATATATTTT
TRBV19	TRBD1	16	TRBJ2-2	NA	CASSRDRNFRFRELFF	TGTGCCAGTAGTAGGGACAGGAATTTTCGTTTCCGGGAGCTGTTTTTT
TRBV2	NA	15	TRBJ1-4	NA	CASSELGALNEKLFF	TGTGCCAGCAGTGAATTGGGCGCCCTTAATGAAAAACTGTTTTTT